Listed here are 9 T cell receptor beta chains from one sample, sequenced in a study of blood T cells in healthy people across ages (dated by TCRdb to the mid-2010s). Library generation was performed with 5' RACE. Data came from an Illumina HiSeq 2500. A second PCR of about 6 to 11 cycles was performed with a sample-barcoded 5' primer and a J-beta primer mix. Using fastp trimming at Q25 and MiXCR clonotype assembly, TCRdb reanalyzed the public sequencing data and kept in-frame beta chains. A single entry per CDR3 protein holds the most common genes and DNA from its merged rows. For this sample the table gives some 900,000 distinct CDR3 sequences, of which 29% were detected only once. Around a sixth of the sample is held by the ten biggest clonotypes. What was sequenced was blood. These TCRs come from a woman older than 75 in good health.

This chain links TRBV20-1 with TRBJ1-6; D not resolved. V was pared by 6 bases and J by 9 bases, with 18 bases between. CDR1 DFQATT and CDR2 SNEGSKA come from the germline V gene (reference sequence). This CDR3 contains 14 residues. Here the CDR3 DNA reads TGCAGTGCCCTGCCTGGAGTCGGGTTTTCACCCCTCCACTTT. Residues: CSALPGVGFSPLHF.

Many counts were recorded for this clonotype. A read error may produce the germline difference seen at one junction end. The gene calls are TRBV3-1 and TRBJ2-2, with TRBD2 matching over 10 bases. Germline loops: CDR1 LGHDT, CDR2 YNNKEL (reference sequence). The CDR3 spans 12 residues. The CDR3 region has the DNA TGTGCCAGCAGCCTCACTAGCGGGGAATTGTTCTTC. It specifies CASSLTSGELFF.

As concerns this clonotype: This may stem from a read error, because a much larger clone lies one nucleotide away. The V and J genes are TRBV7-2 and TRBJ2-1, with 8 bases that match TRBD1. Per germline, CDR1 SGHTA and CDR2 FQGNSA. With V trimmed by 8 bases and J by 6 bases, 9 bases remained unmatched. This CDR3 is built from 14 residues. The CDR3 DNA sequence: TGTGCCAGCGGCACCCGGACAGGGTTCAATGAGCAGTTCTTC. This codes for CASGTRTGFNEQFF.

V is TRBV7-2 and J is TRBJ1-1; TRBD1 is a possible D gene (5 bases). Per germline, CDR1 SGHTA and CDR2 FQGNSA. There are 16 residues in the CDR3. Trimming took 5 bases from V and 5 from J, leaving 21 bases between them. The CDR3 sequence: CASSTGTPKMRTEAFF. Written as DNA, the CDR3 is TGTGCCAGCAGCACCGGGACCCCCAAAATGAGAACTGAAGCTTTCTTT.

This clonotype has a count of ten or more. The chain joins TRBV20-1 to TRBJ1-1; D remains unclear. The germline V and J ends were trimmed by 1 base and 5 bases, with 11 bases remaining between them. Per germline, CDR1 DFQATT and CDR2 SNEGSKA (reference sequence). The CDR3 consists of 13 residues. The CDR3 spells CSARGRMGTEAFF. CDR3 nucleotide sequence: TGCAGTGCTAGAGGCCGGATGGGAACTGAAGCTTTCTTT.

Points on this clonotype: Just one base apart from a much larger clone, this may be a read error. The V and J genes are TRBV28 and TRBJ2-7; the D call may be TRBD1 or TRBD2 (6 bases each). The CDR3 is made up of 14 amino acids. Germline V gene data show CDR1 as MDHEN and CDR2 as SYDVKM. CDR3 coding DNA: TGTGCCTGCAGTTTGAGGAGAGGGGGGTACGAGCAGTACTTC. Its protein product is CACSLRRGGYEQYF.

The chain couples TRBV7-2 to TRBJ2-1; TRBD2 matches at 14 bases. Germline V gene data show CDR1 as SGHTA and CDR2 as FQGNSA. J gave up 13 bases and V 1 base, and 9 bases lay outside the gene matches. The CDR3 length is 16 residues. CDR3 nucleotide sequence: TGTGCCAGCAGCTTAGAAGGGACTAGCGGGGGTCGGACCCAGTTCTTC. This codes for CASSLEGTSGGRTQFF.

Here the CDR3 DNA reads TGTGCCAGCAGCTTAGTGGCGGGGGGGGTCGGGGAGCTGTTTTTT. It yields the protein CASSLVAGGVGELFF. This chain uses TRBV7-2 with TRBJ2-2; the match to TRBD2 covers 9 bases. Germline V CDR1 and CDR2: SGHTA, FQGNSA. J was trimmed by 7 bases and V by 1 base; bases with no gene match: 4. The CDR3 loop spans 15 amino acids.

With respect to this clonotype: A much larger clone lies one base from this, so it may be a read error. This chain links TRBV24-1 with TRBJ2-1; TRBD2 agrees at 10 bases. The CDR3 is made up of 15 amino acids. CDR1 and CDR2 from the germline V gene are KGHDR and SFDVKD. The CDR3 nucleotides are TGTGCCACCAGGTCCAGCGGGGGGGCTGGAAATGAGCAGGTCTTC. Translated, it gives CATRSSGGAGNEQVF.